The rows below give T cell receptor beta chains drawn from one sample of a study of blood T cell repertoires in COVID-19. Assay used: immunoSEQ multiplex PCR; TCRdb lists only in-frame clones, some missing. The table shows around 140,000 clones, with roughly 80% occurring only once. Sequenced: peripheral blood. The source of these receptors is a woman aged 50 to 60 with active or convalescent COVID-19. Both conserved end residues are part of each CDR3. A D gene is named only where the DNA matches it firmly. Only part of the rows carry a size: once, few, many, or a class if the clone is expanded.

j_call,clone_size,d_call,v_call,cdr3_nt,cdr3_aa
TRBJ1-1,NA,NA,TRBV18,TGTGCCAGCTCACCAGACGGGATCGGCACTGAAGCTTTCTTT,CASSPDGIGTEAFF
TRBJ1-2,NA,TRBD1,TRBV11-3,TGTGCCAGCAGTTTAGACAGGGGGCGCCTGGAAAACTATGGCTACACCTTC,CASSLDRGRLENYGYTF
TRBJ1-2,once,TRBD1,TRBV2,TGTGCCAGCAGTCCTGACAGGGTCTTTGGCTACACTTTC,CASSPDRVFGYTF
TRBJ2-3,NA,TRBD2,TRBV2,TGTGCCAGCAGCGAGACTAGCGGGAGGGCCTTTAATTCAGATACGCAGTATTTT,CASSETSGRAFNSDTQYF
TRBJ2-1,NA,NA,TRBV19,TGTGCCAGTAGTAGCGGAGTCTCCTACAATGAGCAGTTCTTC,CASSSGVSYNEQFF
TRBJ1-6,once,NA,TRBV6-5,TGTGCCAGCAGCCCGACAGAGTATTCACCCCTCCACTTT,CASSPTEYSPLHF
TRBJ1-6,NA,TRBD1,TRBV30,TGTGCCGCTAACAGGGGCTCCTATAATTCACCCCTCCACTTT,CAANRGSYNSPLHF
TRBJ2-1,NA,NA,TRBV5-4,TGTGCCAGCAGCTCCAAGGGGACTCCTTACAATGAGCAGTTCTTC,CASSSKGTPYNEQFF
TRBJ1-4,NA,NA,TRBV4-3,TGCGCCAGCAGCCAAGGTGGTTCAGGGGATGATAGTGAAAAACTGTTTTTT,CASSQGGSGDDSEKLFF
TRBJ2-1,NA,NA,TRBV7-7,TGTGCCAGCAGCTCAGGGAGGGGGTCGAATGAGCAGTTCTTC,CASSSGRGSNEQFF
TRBJ2-2,NA,TRBD2,TRBV30,TGTGCCTGGAGAGCGGGGTTGAACACCGGGGAGCTGTTTTTT,CAWRAGLNTGELFF